The source of this TCR beta chain is a study of blood T cells in healthy people across ages. Points from the study as a whole: Naive CD4+ cells and diversity were both higher in long-lived donors than in aged donors.

On this clonotype itself: No antigen is known for it. One junction end disagrees with the germline gene, perhaps due to a read error.

Researchers report isolating at least 6.5 million PBMCs per sample. Extraction of total RNA produced a minimum of 5 micrograms from each sample. A second roughly 7 to 12 cycle PCR used barcoded and J-beta primers. Each CDR3 protein is one row after TCRdb ran MiXCR on the 5' RACE reads. This table has roughly 800,000 distinct CDR3 sequences, nearly 60% appearing once. Sequencing was carried out using blood. The receptor was isolated from a young man in good health.

CDR3 DNA: TGTGCCAGTAGCTTGCAGAATTATGAGCAGTTCTTC. Protein product: CASSLQNYEQFF. The chain has TRBV7-2 and TRBJ2-1; no clear D gene. Germline V gene lookup returns CDR1 SGHTA and CDR2 FQGNSA. This CDR3 is 12 amino acids long.